This T cell receptor (beta chain) was identified during a study of Graves' ophthalmopathy and Graves' hyperthyroidism (dated by TCRdb to 2016 to 2018). As for the study more broadly: Hyperthyroidism was considered stable if no progression to ophthalmopathy occurred within 18 months of follow-up. Following sampling, methimazole starting at 30 mg daily was administered to hyperthyroidism patients, and high-dose intravenous methylprednisolone was administered to ophthalmopathy patients. For independent validation, a separate cohort was made up of roughly 19 hyperthyroidism patients plus 17 patients who later progressed from hyperthyroidism to ophthalmopathy. A discovery set of about a hundred patients (about 45 ophthalmopathy, some 58 stable hyperthyroidism) was enrolled to explore V-J signatures distinguishing ophthalmopathy from hyperthyroidism. In total, some 130 blood samples were TCR-sequenced: approximately 42 ophthalmopathy, some 75 hyperthyroidism and about 17 hyperthyroidism-to-ophthalmopathy patients. T-cell repertoires of thyroid tissue and blood were compared in several hyperthyroidism patients. To tell Graves' ophthalmopathy apart from Graves' hyperthyroidism, and to predict which patients would progress to ophthalmopathy, the study relied on TCR beta repertoire signatures.

Broad study findings and their caveats: Most expanded thyroid clonotypes with a frequency above 0.001 also appeared in blood, which suggests that blood repertoires may reflect the immune response in the thyroid. In validation, the model predicted ophthalmopathy progression with 70.59% sensitivity and roughly 72% specificity; some twelve predicted patients were CT-confirmed with GO in a median of around 6 months. Sample size was not predetermined statistically, and investigators were not blinded to group allocation. Ophthalmopathy was separated from stable hyperthyroidism by the 13-signature model with about 85% sensitivity and less than 82% specificity in cross-validation and with 80%/75% in the test set.

This clonotype turned up a few times. Its antigen is not yet known. No much larger clone is present one base from it, and per-base qualities are unavailable. For repertoire sequencing, the TCR beta CDR3 regions were amplified from RNA transcripts. The first round of RT-PCR was done with HTBI primers and the Qiagen OneStep RT-PCR kit, and was followed by a second round of multiplex PCR, then size selection and purification. Libraries were sequenced paired-end with 100 bp reads on an Illumina HiSeq2000. The source study handled its data this way. SOAPnuke was used to process the reads, removing any read that contained adapters or uncalled bases, had a mean Phred below 15, or lacked an exact match to the constant primer or identifier. High-quality paired reads were merged with COPE v1.2.5. Each unique nucleotide sequence was defined as a clonotype, and clonotypes were aligned to IMGT TRB V, D and J references with MiTCR v1.1. Analysis was restricted to V-J combinations with a frequency above 0.0001, which covered approximately 99% of repertoires. For each V-J combination, a TCR clonal expansion and chaos score was defined as F50 clonal expansion divided by the chaos observed in the TCRdist matrix. Welch's t-statistics and random forest were used to narrow the features down to around 12 V-J combinations, which were then fed into a naive Bayes classifier. The Morisita-Horn index was used to measure how similar the thyroid and blood repertoires were. TCRdb reran the public reads through fastp at Q25 and MiXCR, keeping productive beta chains. Every CDR3 protein is listed once, alongside the most common genes and DNA of its rows. The V and J calls, along with clone size, are taken from TCRdb and not from the paper's own processing. The sample table lists a few hundred thousand distinct CDR3 sequences, under 40% of them with a count of one. About 4.6% of the sample rests with the top ten.

The CDR3 holds 16 amino acids from the cysteine to the phenylalanine. Only CDR3 DNA remains: 48 bases, in frame from the first base. CDR1 and CDR2 are read off the germline V gene as SGHTA and FQGNSA. V lost 5 bases and J lost 8 bases; the stretch between them is 21 bases long. Patients with hyperthyroidism were aged 18 to 65 years, had been newly diagnosed, and had a disease duration of less than 2 months. Patients with other autoimmune diseases, uncontrolled infections, pregnancy or lactation were excluded from the study. Diagnosis relied on clinical symptoms, serum thyroxine, TRAb, thyroid ultrasound and orbital computed tomography. Trizol reagent was used to extract the total RNA, and its quality was then checked on an Agilent 2100 Bioanalyzer.

The source is an adult man with Graves' hyperthyroidism. Recombination linked TRBV7-2 to TRBJ1-4, and TRBD1 may be the D gene, going by 6 matching bases. The sample comprised peripheral blood or thyroid tissue (not recorded which). The CDR3 protein sequence reads: CASSRGGGRLEEKLFF. The sequenced DNA is TGTGCCAGCAGCCGGGGAGGGGGTCGCCTCGAGGAAAAACTGTTTTTT.